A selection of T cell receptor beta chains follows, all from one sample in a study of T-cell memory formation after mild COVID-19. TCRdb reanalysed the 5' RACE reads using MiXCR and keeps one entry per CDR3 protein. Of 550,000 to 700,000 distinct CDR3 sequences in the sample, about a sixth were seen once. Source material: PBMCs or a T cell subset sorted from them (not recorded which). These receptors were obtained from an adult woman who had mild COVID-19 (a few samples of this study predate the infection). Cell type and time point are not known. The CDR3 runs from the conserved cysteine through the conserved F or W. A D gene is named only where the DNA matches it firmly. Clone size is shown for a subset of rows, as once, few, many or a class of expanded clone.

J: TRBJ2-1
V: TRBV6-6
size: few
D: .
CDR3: CASRVEGYNEQFF
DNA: TGTGCCAGCAGGGTTGAGGGGTACAATGAGCAGTTCTTC

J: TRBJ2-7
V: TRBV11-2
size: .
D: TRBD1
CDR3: CASSGGTGGSGIYEQYF
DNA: TGTGCCAGCAGCGGTGGGACAGGGGGCTCAGGAATTTACGAGCAGTACTTC

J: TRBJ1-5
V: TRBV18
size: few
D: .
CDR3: CASSPYGGGNQPQHF
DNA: TGTGCCAGCTCACCTTACGGGGGAGGCAATCAGCCCCAGCATTTT

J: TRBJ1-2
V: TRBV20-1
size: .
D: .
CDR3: CSFPGRGGYGYTF
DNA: TGCAGCTTCCCGGGAAGGGGTGGCTATGGCTACACCTTC

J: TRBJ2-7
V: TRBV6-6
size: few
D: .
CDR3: CASSYNREEQYF
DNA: TGTGCCAGCAGTTACAACAGGGAAGAGCAGTACTTC

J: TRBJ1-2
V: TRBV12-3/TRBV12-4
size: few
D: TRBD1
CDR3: CASRTTGAYGYTF
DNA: TGTGCCAGCAGGACGACAGGGGCCTATGGCTACACCTTC

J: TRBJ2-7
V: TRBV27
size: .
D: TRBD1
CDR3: CASSLKGQAAYEQYF
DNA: TGTGCCAGCAGTTTAAAGGGACAGGCAGCCTACGAGCAGTACTTC

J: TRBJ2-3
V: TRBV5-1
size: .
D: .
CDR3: CASSFPPGGGRTTQYF
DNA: TGCGCCAGCAGCTTCCCTCCGGGCGGGGGCCGGACTACGCAGTATTTT

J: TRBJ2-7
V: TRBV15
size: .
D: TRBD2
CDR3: CATSRGGLAGEISLKQYF
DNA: TGTGCCACCAGCAGAGGGGGACTAGCGGGGGAGATCTCCCTCAAGCAGTACTTC

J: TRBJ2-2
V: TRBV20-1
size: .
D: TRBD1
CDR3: CSARSLGTGDVGELFF
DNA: TGCAGTGCTAGAAGCCTAGGGACAGGGGACGTCGGGGAGCTGTTTTTT

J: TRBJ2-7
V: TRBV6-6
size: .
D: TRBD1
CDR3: CASSPRTGYSYEQYF
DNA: TGTGCCAGCAGTCCCAGGACAGGCTACTCCTACGAGCAGTACTTC

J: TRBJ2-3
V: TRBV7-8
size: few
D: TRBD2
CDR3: CASSLIAGGSTDTQYF
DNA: TGTGCCAGCAGCTTAATAGCGGGGGGAAGCACAGATACGCAGTATTTT

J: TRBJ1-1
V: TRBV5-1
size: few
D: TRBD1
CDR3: CAILSLSGQGAELNTEAFF
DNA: TGCGCCATCCTATCTCTTTCGGGACAGGGGGCTGAATTGAACACTGAAGCTTTCTTT

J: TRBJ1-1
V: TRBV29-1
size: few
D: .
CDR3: CSVEVYSGNTEAFF
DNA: TGCAGCGTTGAAGTGTACAGCGGGAACACTGAAGCTTTCTTT

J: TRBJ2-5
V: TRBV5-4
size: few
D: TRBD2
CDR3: CASSLGLAGIQETQYF
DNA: TGTGCCAGCAGCTTAGGACTAGCGGGGATACAAGAGACCCAGTACTTC

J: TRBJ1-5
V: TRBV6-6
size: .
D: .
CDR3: CASSTRAEGHQPQHF
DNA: TGTGCCAGCAGCACGAGGGCAGAGGGGCATCAGCCCCAGCATTTT

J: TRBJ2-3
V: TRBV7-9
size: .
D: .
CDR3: CASSRGSIADTQYF
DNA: TGTGCCAGCAGCCGGGGGAGCATCGCAGATACGCAGTATTTT

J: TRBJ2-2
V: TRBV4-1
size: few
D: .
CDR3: CASSQTGDTGELFF
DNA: TGCGCCAGCAGCCAGACCGGTGACACCGGGGAGCTGTTTTTT

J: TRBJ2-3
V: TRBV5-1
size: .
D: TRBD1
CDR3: CASSLGGGDADTQYF
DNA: TGCGCCAGCAGCTTGGGAGGGGGCGACGCAGATACGCAGTATTTT

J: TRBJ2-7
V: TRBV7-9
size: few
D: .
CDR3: CASSLVVGGLHEQYF
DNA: TGTGCCAGCAGCTTAGTTGTCGGGGGGCTGCACGAGCAGTACTTC

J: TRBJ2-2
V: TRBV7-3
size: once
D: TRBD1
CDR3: CASSLGGTGDLANTGELFF
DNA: TGTGCCAGCAGCTTAGGGGGGACAGGGGACCTCGCGAACACCGGGGAGCTGTTTTTT

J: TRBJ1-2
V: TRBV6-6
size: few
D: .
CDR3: CASSFEGHYGYTF
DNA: TGTGCCAGCAGTTTTGAGGGTCACTATGGCTACACCTTC

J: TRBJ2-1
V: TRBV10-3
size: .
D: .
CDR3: CAISESNQVAEISYNEQFF
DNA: TGTGCCATCAGTGAGTCGAATCAGGTCGCGGAAATCTCCTACAATGAGCAGTTCTTC

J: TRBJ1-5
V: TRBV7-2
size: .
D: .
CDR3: CASSLIRGYSNQPQHF
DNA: TGTGCCAGCAGCTTAATCAGGGGATATAGCAATCAGCCCCAGCATTTT

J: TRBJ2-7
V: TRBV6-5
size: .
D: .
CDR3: CASSPSGFYEQYF
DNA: TGTGCCAGCAGCCCCAGCGGGTTCTACGAGCAGTACTTC

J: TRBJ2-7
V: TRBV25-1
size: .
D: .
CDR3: CASSVGWYEQYF
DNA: TGTGCCAGCAGCGTAGGTTGGTACGAGCAGTACTTC

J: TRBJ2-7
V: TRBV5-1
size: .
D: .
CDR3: CASTQGGEQYF
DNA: TGCGCCAGCACTCAGGGAGGCGAGCAGTACTTC

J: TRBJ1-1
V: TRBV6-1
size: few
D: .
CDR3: CASSEQGAYTEAFF
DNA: TGTGCCAGCAGCGAACAGGGTGCTTACACTGAAGCTTTCTTT

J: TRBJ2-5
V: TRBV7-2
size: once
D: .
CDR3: CASSKARAGETQYF
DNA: TGTGCCAGCAGCAAAGCCAGGGCGGGAGAGACCCAGTACTTC

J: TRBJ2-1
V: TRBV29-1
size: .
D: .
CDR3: CSVGGGSVVGPLSYNEQFF
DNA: TGCAGCGTTGGTGGGGGTTCGGTAGTGGGTCCCCTCTCCTACAATGAGCAGTTCTTC

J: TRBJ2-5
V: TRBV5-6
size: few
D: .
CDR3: CASSIVTEETQYF
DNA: TGTGCCAGCAGCATTGTGACCGAAGAGACCCAGTACTTC

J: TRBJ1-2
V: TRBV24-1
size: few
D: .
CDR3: CATSDHGQANYGYTF
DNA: TGTGCCACCAGTGATCACGGCCAGGCGAACTATGGCTACACCTTC

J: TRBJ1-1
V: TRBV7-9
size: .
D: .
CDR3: CATSVDGYTEAFF
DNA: TGTGCCACCTCCGTGGACGGATACACTGAAGCTTTCTTT

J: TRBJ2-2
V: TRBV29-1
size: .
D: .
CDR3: CSGRQAPNTGELFF
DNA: TGCAGCGGGAGGCAGGCGCCGAACACCGGGGAGCTGTTTTTT

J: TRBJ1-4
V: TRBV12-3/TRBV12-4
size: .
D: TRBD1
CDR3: CASSQQGVGNEKLFF
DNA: TGTGCCAGCAGCCAACAGGGGGTGGGTAATGAAAAACTGTTTTTT

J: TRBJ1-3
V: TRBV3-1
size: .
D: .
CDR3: CASSQGQSLGGNTIYF
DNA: TGTGCCAGCAGCCAAGGACAGAGCCTAGGTGGAAACACCATATATTTT

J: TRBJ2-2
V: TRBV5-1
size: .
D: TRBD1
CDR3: CASSPRRQGKNTGELFF
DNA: TGCGCCAGCAGCCCCCGGAGACAGGGGAAAAACACCGGGGAGCTGTTTTTT

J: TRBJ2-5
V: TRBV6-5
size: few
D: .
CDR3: CASSYLGGRETQYF
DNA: TGTGCCAGCAGTTACCTCGGGGGGCGGGAGACCCAGTACTTC

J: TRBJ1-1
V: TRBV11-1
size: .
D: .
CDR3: CASSLIQASTAFF
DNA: TGTGCCAGCAGCTTAATCCAGGCTTCAACAGCTTTCTTT

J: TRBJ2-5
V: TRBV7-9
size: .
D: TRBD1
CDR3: CASSPTTGGVETQYF
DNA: TGTGCCAGCAGCCCCACTACAGGGGGCGTGGAGACCCAGTACTTC

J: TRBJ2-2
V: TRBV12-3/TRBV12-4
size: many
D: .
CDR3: CASSFDFELNGELFF
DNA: TGTGCCAGCAGTTTCGACTTCGAACTTAACGGGGAGCTGTTTTTT

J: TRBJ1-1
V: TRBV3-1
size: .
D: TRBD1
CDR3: CASSPYGQGGTEAFF
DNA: TGTGCCAGCAGCCCCTACGGACAGGGAGGCACTGAAGCTTTCTTT